The 25 T cell receptor beta chains below come from one sample, sequenced in a study of blood T cell repertoires in COVID-19. The method was immunoSEQ multiplex PCR; TCRdb's version includes in-frame clones alone and lacks a portion of them. The repertoire holds fewer than 350,000 clones, with almost 85% as singletons. Sequencing used peripheral blood. These receptor sequences come from a human donor in a cohort sampled during active COVID-19.

The chain carries TRBV24-1 and TRBJ2-7; TRBD1 agrees at 9 bases. The V segment lost 4 bases and the J segment 4 bases; nucleotides outside the gene matches: 7. CDR1 and CDR2 from the germline V gene are KGHDR and SFDVKD. The CDR3 sequence is 15 residues long. The CDR3 loop is CATSDRTGGRYEQYF. DNA of the CDR3: TGTGCCACCAGTGACCGTACAGGGGGCAGGTACGAGCAGTACTTC.

This chain joins TRBV9 and TRBJ2-1; 7 bases agree with TRBD1. There are 17 residues in the CDR3. Germline CDR1 is SGDLS and CDR2 is YYNGEE. V shed 4 bases and J 1 base; nucleotides not matched to a gene: 11. Here the CDR3 DNA reads TGTGCCAGCAGCCGAGTCCAGGGGGTCAAATCCTACAATGAGCAGTTCTTC. Its translation: CASSRVQGVKSYNEQFF.

This chain connects TRBV6-5 to TRBJ1-4; 7 bases are shared with TRBD1. Germline assignment: CDR1 MNHEY and CDR2 SVGAGI. The CDR3 extends over 13 amino acids. The ends lost 7 bases at V and 8 bases at J; junction bases unmatched: 7. CDR3 amino acids: CASIRGPGEKLFF. CDR3 DNA sequence: TGTGCCAGCATAAGGGGGCCGGGGGAAAAACTGTTTTTT.

The rearrangement links TRBV11-1 to TRBJ2-1; tentatively, D is TRBD1 (6 bases). Germline V CDR1 and CDR2: SGHAT, FQDESV (reference sequence). Trimming took off 5 bases at V and 9 bases at J, with 14 bases between the two ends. The CDR3 extends over 13 amino acids. CDR3 sequence (DNA): TGTGCCAGCAGCACAAGGACAGCCGGTGAGCAGTTCTTC. Its protein is CASSTRTAGEQFF.

The rearrangement joins TRBV19 to TRBJ1-2; 7 bases are a match to TRBD1. The CDR3 has 15 amino acids. Looked up from germline, CDR1 is LNHDA and CDR2 is SQIVND (reference sequence). The J segment lost 3 bases and the V segment lost 6 bases, leaving 10 bases of the junction unmatched. CDR3 sequence reads: CASSIPRGIDYGYTF. DNA of the CDR3: TGTGCCAGTAGCATTCCCAGGGGGATTGACTATGGCTACACCTTC.

The chain employs TRBV5-1 and TRBJ1-4; no definite D call. CDR1 and CDR2 (germline): SGHRS, YFSETQ. Trimming took 4 bases from V and 4 from J, leaving 17 bases between them. CDR3 length: 16 amino acids. CDR3: CASSQESPVHNEKLFF. DNA for the CDR3: TGCGCCAGCAGCCAGGAAAGCCCAGTCCATAATGAAAAACTGTTTTTT.

This clone is a singleton in its sample. The chain employs TRBV6-5 and TRBJ1-2, with TRBD1 matching 9 bases. The CDR3 is 14 residues long. The trim removed 4 bases at V and 6 bases at J, leaving 6 bases unmatched. CDR1 and CDR2 (germline): MNHEY, SVGAGI. CDR3 residues: CASSSQNRGHGYTF. The CDR3 DNA reads TGTGCCAGCAGTTCCCAGAACAGGGGGCATGGCTACACCTTC.

This rearrangement joins TRBV6-4 to TRBJ2-1, with 9 bases fitting TRBD2. J lost 7 bases, V lost 6 bases, and 7 bases had no gene match. The CDR3 length is 14 residues. Germline values: CDR1 MRHNA, CDR2 SNTAGT. The CDR3 DNA follows: TGTGCCAGCAGCTCACGCGGGGGGGTTAATGAGCAGTTCTTC. Translation gives CASSSRGGVNEQFF.

The chain combines TRBV19 with TRBJ2-1; a possible D gene is TRBD2 (6 bases). This CDR3 is 13 amino acids long. Germline V gene sequence: CDR1 LNHDA, CDR2 SQIVND (reference sequence). V was clipped by 5 bases and J by 9 bases, with 14 bases between them. The chain's CDR3 is CASSYRLGGEQFF. The CDR3 DNA sequence: TGTGCCAGTAGTTACCGCCTGGGGGGTGAGCAGTTCTTC.

The chain is built from TRBV5-6 and TRBJ1-2; D is possibly TRBD1 (6 bases). The germline gives CDR1 SGHDT, CDR2 YYEEEE. Trimming cost V 2 bases and J 0 bases, with 17 bases left between them. This CDR3 has 17 residues. Here the CDR3 reads CASSLLDSGHTNYGYTF. The CDR3 DNA is TGTGCCAGCAGCTTACTGGACAGTGGACATACTAACTATGGCTACACCTTC. The entire variable domain, with the rest obtained from reference TRBV5-6 and TRBJ1-2, is as follows: DAGVTQSPTHLIKTRGQQVTLRCSPKSGHDTVSWYQQALGQGPQFIFQYYEEEERQRGNFPDRFSGHQFPNYSSELNVNALLLGDSALYLCASSLLDSGHTNYGYTFGSGTRLTVV.

This chain links TRBV5-4 with TRBJ1-2; D remains ambiguous. V was cut by 4 bases and J by 5 bases, with 15 bases left in between. CDR3 length equals 14 residues. Germline V gene data show CDR1 as SGHNT and CDR2 as YYREEE (reference sequence). As DNA, the CDR3 is TGTGCCAGCAGCCCGCCGCAGAACCCATATGGCTACACCTTC. The encoded protein is CASSPPQNPYGYTF.

The V call is TRBV28, the J call TRBJ1-3, with TRBD1 matching 9 bases. Losses at the gene ends were 4 bases for V and 0 bases for J; bases not matched to a gene: 4. The CDR3 totals 16 residues. In germline, CDR1 is MDHEN, CDR2 SYDVKM. The CDR3 nucleotides read TGTGCCAGCAGTTCGGGACAGGGAAACTCTGGAAACACCATATATTTT. This sequence encodes CASSSGQGNSGNTIYF.

CDR3 protein: CASSSTDYEQYF. The CDR3, as DNA: TGTGCCAGCAGCTCCACAGACTACGAGCAGTACTTC. The chain couples TRBV9 to TRBJ2-7, with D unclear. CDR1 is SGDLS, CDR2 YYNGEE, per germline. The CDR3 extends over 12 amino acids. Trimming took off 4 bases at V and 3 bases at J, with 8 bases between the two ends.

The chain couples TRBV4-2 to TRBJ1-6, with D perhaps matching TRBD1 (6 bases). CDR1 and CDR2 (germline): LGHNA, YNFKEQ. The CDR3 has 14 residues. Trimming took off 5 bases at V and 6 bases at J, with 11 bases between the two ends. CDR3 amino acids: CASSKDSSNSPLHF. The DNA for the CDR3 is TGTGCCAGCAGCAAGGACAGCTCTAATTCACCCCTCCACTTT.

V usage is TRBV30 and J usage is TRBJ1-1; D is uncertain. Germline loops: CDR1 GTSNPN, CDR2 SVGIG (reference sequence). Trimming took 3 bases from V and 4 from J, leaving 12 bases between them. This CDR3 has 13 residues. The CDR3 DNA is TGTGCCTGGAGCCGGGATGTGGCCACTGAAGCTTTCTTT. The encoded protein is CAWSRDVATEAFF.

Worth noting for this clone: Within the sample, other DNA sequences also encode this same CDR3. This chain joins TRBV5-1 and TRBJ2-1; D not certain. Germline V gives CDR1 SGHRS, CDR2 YFSETQ. The CDR3 has 15 amino acids. V shed 0 bases and J shed 6 bases, with 13 bases lying between them. The chain's CDR3 is CASSLVGSGGNEQFF. CDR3 sequence (DNA): TGCGCCAGCAGCTTGGTTGGGTCGGGTGGCAATGAGCAGTTCTTC. Filled out from reference TRBV5-1 and TRBJ2-1, the complete variable domain reads KAGVTQTPRYLIKTRGQQVTLSCSPISGHRSVSWYQQTPGQGLQFLFEYFSETQRNKGNFPGRFSGRQFSNSRSEMNVSTLELGDSALYLCASSLVGSGGNEQFFGPGTRLTVL.

The rearrangement uses TRBV18 and TRBJ1-1; tentative D call: TRBD1 (5 bases). CDR3 length: 15 amino acids. Germline V gene lookup returns CDR1 KGHSH and CDR2 LQKENI. The germline V and J ends were trimmed by 3 bases and 5 bases, with 16 bases remaining between them. The CDR3 region has the DNA TGTGCCAGCTCACCCAGGGCACCCAGCACTACTGAAGCTTTCTTT. Translation: CASSPRAPSTTEAFF.

The rearrangement links TRBV6-2 or TRBV6-3 to TRBJ1-5, with TRBD1 matching 7 bases. Germline V gene sequence: CDR1 MNHEY, CDR2 SVGEGT. With V trimmed by 5 bases and J by 2 bases, 6 bases remained unmatched. This CDR3 has 15 residues. The CDR3 loop reads CASSPRQGGNQPQHF. In DNA form, the CDR3 reads TGTGCCAGCAGTCCACGACAGGGTGGCAATCAGCCCCAGCATTTT.

CDR3 DNA: TGTGCCACTCGCAGGGGCGCAGGCACCGGGGAGCTGTTTTTT. Translation gives CATRRGAGTGELFF. This chain connects TRBV6-4 to TRBJ2-2; TRBD1 is a possible D gene (6 bases). The germline gives CDR1 MRHNA, CDR2 SNTAGT. This CDR3 comprises 14 residues. The V end was cut by 10 bases, the J end by 4 bases, with 16 bases between.

This chain links TRBV5-1 with TRBJ2-5; 8 bases align to TRBD2. J was trimmed by 5 bases and V by 0 bases; bases with no gene match: 0. Germline V gene sequence: CDR1 SGHRS, CDR2 YFSETQ. This CDR3 region has 13 residues. The CDR3 spells CASSLGLAETQYF. The CDR3 DNA reads as TGCGCCAGCAGCTTGGGACTAGCGGAGACCCAGTACTTC.

This sequence joins TRBV27 and TRBJ1-2; TRBD1 matches 12 bases. Germline trimming cut 4 bases from V and 2 bases from J; bases unmatched to any gene: 2. The CDR3 spans 15 residues. Germline V lookup: CDR1 MNHEY, CDR2 SMNVEV (reference sequence). This chain's CDR3 is CASSSGQGANYGYTF. CDR3 in DNA: TGTGCCAGCAGTTCGGGACAGGGGGCGAACTATGGCTACACCTTC.

V and J are TRBV18 and TRBJ2-7; tentatively, D is TRBD2 (5 bases). The V gene lost 4 bases and the J gene lost 1 base, with 14 bases spanning the gap. This CDR3 contains 15 residues. Germline CDR1 is KGHSH and CDR2 is LQKENI. As DNA, the CDR3 is TGTGCCAGCTCACTGGGAGACATCGAGTCCTACGAGCAGTACTTC. Translated, it gives CASSLGDIESYEQYF.

The J gene is TRBJ2-3, the V gene TRBV7-3; D uncertain. Germline V CDR1 and CDR2: SGHTA, FQGTGA. The V and J ends lost 2 bases and 3 bases respectively, with 6 bases between them. The CDR3 is made up of 13 amino acids. The chain's CDR3 is CASSLLLTDTQYF. In DNA form, the CDR3 reads TGTGCCAGCAGCTTACTACTTACAGATACGCAGTATTTT.

The chain links TRBV10-3 to TRBJ1-5, with D unclear. The CDR3 totals 14 residues. Germline-derived CDR1 and CDR2 are ENHRY and SYGVKD. V lost 6 bases and J 4 bases, leaving 13 bases between the germline ends. The CDR3: CAISAFYSNQPQHF. CDR3 DNA: TGTGCCATCAGCGCATTTTATAGTAATCAGCCCCAGCATTTT.

The chain recombines TRBV28 with TRBJ2-7; 10 positions agree with TRBD1. Germline V gene sequence: CDR1 MDHEN, CDR2 SYDVKM. Trimming took 6 bases from V and 1 from J; bases not matched to a gene: 6. There are 15 residues in the CDR3. The CDR3 nucleotides are TGTGCCAGCAGCACACCGGGACAGGGGTCCTACGAGCAGTACTTC. Protein product: CASSTPGQGSYEQYF. The full variable domain, rest sourced from reference TRBV28 and TRBJ2-7, is DVKVTQSSRYLVKRTGEKVFLECVQDMDHENMFWYRQDPGLGLRLIYFSYDVKMKEKGDIPEGYSVSREKKERFSLILESASTNQTSMYLCASSTPGQGSYEQYFGPGTRLTVT.